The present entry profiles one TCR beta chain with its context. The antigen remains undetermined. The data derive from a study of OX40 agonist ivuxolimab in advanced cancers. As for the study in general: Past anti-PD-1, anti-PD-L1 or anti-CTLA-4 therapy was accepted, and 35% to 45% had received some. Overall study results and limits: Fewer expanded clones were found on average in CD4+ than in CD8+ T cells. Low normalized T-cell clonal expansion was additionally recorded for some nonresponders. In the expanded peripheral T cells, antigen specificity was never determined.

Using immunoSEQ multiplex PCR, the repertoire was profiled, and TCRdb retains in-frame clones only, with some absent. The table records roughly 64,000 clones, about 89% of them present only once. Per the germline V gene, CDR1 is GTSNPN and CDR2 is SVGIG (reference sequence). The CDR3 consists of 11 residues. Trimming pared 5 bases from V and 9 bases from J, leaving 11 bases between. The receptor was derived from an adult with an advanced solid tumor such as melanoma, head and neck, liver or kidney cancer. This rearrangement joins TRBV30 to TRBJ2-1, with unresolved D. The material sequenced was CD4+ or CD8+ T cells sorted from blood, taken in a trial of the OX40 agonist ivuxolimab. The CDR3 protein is CAWGIGGEQFF. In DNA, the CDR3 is TGTGCCTGGGGAATTGGCGGTGAGCAGTTCTTC.